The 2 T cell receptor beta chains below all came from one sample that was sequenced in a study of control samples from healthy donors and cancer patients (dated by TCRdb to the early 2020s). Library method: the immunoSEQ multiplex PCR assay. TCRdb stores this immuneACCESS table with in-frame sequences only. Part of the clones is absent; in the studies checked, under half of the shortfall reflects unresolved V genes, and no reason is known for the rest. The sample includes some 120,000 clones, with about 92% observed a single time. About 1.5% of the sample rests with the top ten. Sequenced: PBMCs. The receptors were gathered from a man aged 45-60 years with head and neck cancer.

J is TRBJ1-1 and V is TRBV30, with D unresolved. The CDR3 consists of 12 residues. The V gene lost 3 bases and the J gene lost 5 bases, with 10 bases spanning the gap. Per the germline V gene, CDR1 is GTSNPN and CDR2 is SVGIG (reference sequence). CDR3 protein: CAWSLLRTEAFF. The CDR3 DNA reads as TGTGCCTGGAGCCTCTTACGAACTGAAGCTTTCTTT.

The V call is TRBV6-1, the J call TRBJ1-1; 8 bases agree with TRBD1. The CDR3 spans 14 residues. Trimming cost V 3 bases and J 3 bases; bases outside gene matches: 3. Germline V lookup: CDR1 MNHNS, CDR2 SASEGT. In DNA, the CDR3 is TGTGCCAGCAGTGAGGCAGGGGGCTACACTGAAGCTTTCTTT. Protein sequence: CASSEAGGYTEAFF.